The rows below give T cell receptor beta chains drawn from one sample of a study of CD8 T cells in ankylosing spondylitis. TCRdb passed the 5' RACE reads through MiXCR, listing each CDR3 protein once. The sample consists of just over 300,000 distinct CDR3 sequences, less than 25% of them appearing once. The sample taken for sequencing was blood, either unsorted or a sorted T cell fraction (not recorded which). These receptors came from a female donor with ankylosing spondylitis or in good health (not recorded which). Each CDR3 is given with its conserved first and last residue. The D gene is left open where the match is weak. Only some rows state a clone size, as once, few, many or a class for expanded clones.

clone size	J gene	D gene	V gene	CDR3 protein	CDR3 DNA
few	TRBJ1-2	.	TRBV5-1	CASSLDPGAFGGYTF	TGCGCCAGCAGCTTGGATCCGGGGGCGTTTGGTGGCTACACCTTC
few	TRBJ1-2	.	TRBV7-2	CASSATNYGYTF	TGTGCCAGCAGCGCCACTAACTATGGCTACACCTTC
.	TRBJ1-2	TRBD1	TRBV7-2	CASSLARAGGVYGYTF	TGTGCCAGCAGCTTAGCGCGGGCAGGGGGCGTCTATGGCTACACCTTC
many	TRBJ2-2	TRBD2	TRBV12-3/TRBV12-4	CASSPGLLLTGELFF	TGTGCCAGCAGTCCGGGACTACTTCTCACCGGGGAGCTGTTTTTT
.	TRBJ2-1	TRBD2	TRBV7-6	CASSLVRGTSGASSYNEQFF	TGTGCCAGCAGCTTAGTCAGGGGGACTAGCGGGGCTAGCTCCTACAATGAGCAGTTCTTC
few	TRBJ2-1	.	TRBV3-1	CASSPWPESLNEQFF	TGTGCCAGCAGCCCCTGGCCAGAATCCCTTAATGAGCAGTTCTTC
.	TRBJ2-1	.	TRBV7-9	CASSLSSNYNEQFF	TGTGCCAGCAGCTTAAGTAGTAACTACAATGAGCAGTTCTTC
.	TRBJ2-1	.	TRBV7-2	CASSLVSGAGNEQFF	TGTGCCAGCAGCTTAGTATCTGGGGCCGGCAATGAGCAGTTCTTC
few	TRBJ1-5	.	TRBV12-1	CASSPSTGGNF	TGTGCCAGCAGCCCATCGACAGGGGGGAATTTT
few	TRBJ2-1	.	TRBV14	CASSLQGYEQFF	TGTGCCAGCAGCCTGCAGGGCTATGAGCAGTTCTTC
.	TRBJ2-5	.	TRBV5-1	CASRRIWRPDGGGETQYF	TGCGCCAGCAGGCGAATCTGGCGCCCGGACGGTGGGGGAGAGACCCAGTACTTC
few	TRBJ2-5	.	TRBV12-3/TRBV12-4	CASSGGHQETQYF	TGTGCCAGCAGTGGGGGTCATCAAGAGACCCAGTACTTC
.	TRBJ1-1	.	TRBV10-3	CAIRTDFDTEAFF	TGTGCCATCCGGACGGATTTTGACACTGAAGCTTTCTTT
.	TRBJ1-2	.	TRBV20-1	CSASGGRMNYGYTF	TGCAGTGCTAGTGGTGGCCGTATGAACTATGGCTACACCTTC
few	TRBJ2-7	.	TRBV7-6	CASSLVAWEQYF	TGTGCCAGCAGCTTAGTCGCTTGGGAGCAGTACTTC
few	TRBJ2-5	.	TRBV29-1	CSVGGQTLVRETQYF	TGCAGCGTTGGGGGCCAGACCCTGGTGAGAGAGACCCAGTACTTC
few	TRBJ2-7	.	TRBV9	CASSAHPSRTASYEQYF	TGTGCCAGCAGCGCACATCCCTCCCGGACAGCTTCCTACGAGCAGTACTTC
few	TRBJ1-1	TRBD1	TRBV20-1	CSAHTPGQVEAFF	TGCAGTGCCCACACCCCGGGACAGGTTGAAGCTTTCTTT
few	TRBJ2-7	TRBD2	TRBV7-2	CASRPLAGGAEQYF	TGTGCCAGCAGGCCCCTCGCGGGAGGGGCTGAGCAGTACTTC
.	TRBJ2-1	.	TRBV6-2/TRBV6-3	CASSYPRGTSYNEQFF	TGTGCCAGCAGTTACCCTCGGGGGACTTCGTACAATGAGCAGTTCTTC
few	TRBJ2-3	TRBD2	TRBV11-2	CASSLSGRVETDTQYF	TGTGCCAGCAGCCTTAGCGGGAGGGTGGAGACAGATACGCAGTATTTT
.	TRBJ2-5	.	TRBV7-2	CASTSMGETQYF	TGTGCCAGCACCTCGATGGGGGAGACCCAGTACTTC
few	TRBJ1-2	.	TRBV6-2/TRBV6-3	CASSYDGTYGYTF	TGTGCCAGCAGTTACGATGGGACGTATGGCTACACCTTC
many	TRBJ1-1	.	TRBV29-1	CSVVQRLGNTEAFF	TGCAGCGTTGTCCAACGGTTGGGGAACACTGAAGCTTTCTTT
.	TRBJ2-3	.	TRBV7-9	CASSRDLQDTQYF	TGTGCCAGCAGTCGGGACCTTCAAGATACGCAGTATTTT
.	TRBJ1-2	.	TRBV7-9	CASSPQGRAADGYTF	TGTGCCAGCAGCCCTCAGGGGCGGGCGGCGGATGGCTACACCTTC
.	TRBJ2-4	TRBD1	TRBV20-1	CSATRTGDIQYF	TGCAGTGCTACCCGGACAGGGGACATTCAGTACTTC
many	TRBJ2-2	.	TRBV5-1	CASSLETIMVGGELFF	TGCGCCAGCAGCTTGGAAACGATTATGGTCGGCGGGGAGCTGTTTTTT
.	TRBJ2-3	TRBD2	TRBV12-3/TRBV12-4	CASSLAQGGGPLAGVGDTQYF	TGTGCCAGCAGTTTAGCGCAGGGGGGGGGACCCTTAGCGGGAGTCGGAGATACGCAGTATTTT
.	TRBJ2-5	TRBD2	TRBV5-1	CASSLAGTSTRETQYF	TGCGCCAGCAGCTTGGCCGGGACTAGCACGAGGGAGACCCAGTACTTC
many	TRBJ2-7	TRBD2	TRBV6-5	CASSYGPSGGWREQYF	TGTGCCAGCAGTTACGGGCCTAGCGGGGGATGGAGGGAGCAGTACTTC
few	TRBJ2-3	TRBD1	TRBV19	CASSLPGTGGADTQYF	TGTGCCAGTAGTCTTCCCGGGACAGGGGGCGCAGATACGCAGTATTTT
many	TRBJ2-2	.	TRBV24-1	CATSDPTQQRRGVGELFF	TGTGCCACCAGTGATCCAACCCAACAGCGGAGGGGGGTCGGGGAGCTGTTTTTT
.	TRBJ2-1	.	TRBV24-1	CSSSYNEQFF	TGTAGCTCCTCCTACAATGAGCAGTTCTTC
few	TRBJ2-7	TRBD2	TRBV13	CASSPRTSRYEQYF	TGTGCCAGCAGCCCCAGGACTAGCAGATACGAGCAGTACTTC
many	TRBJ2-3	.	TRBV7-2	CASSFRRARADTQYF	TGTGCCAGCAGCTTTAGGCGGGCGAGGGCAGATACGCAGTATTTT
few	TRBJ2-5	TRBD2	TRBV20-1	CSAQTSAQETQYF	TGCAGTGCCCAGACTAGCGCGCAAGAGACCCAGTACTTC
.	TRBJ1-1	TRBD1	TRBV10-3	CAISSRDRGPTEAFF	TGTGCCATCAGTTCCCGGGACAGGGGGCCCACTGAAGCTTTCTTT
many	TRBJ2-1	.	TRBV29-1	CSVDVLKNNEQFF	TGCAGCGTTGACGTACTAAAGAACAATGAGCAGTTCTTC
.	TRBJ2-7	TRBD1	TRBV5-1	CASSVLGQEQYF	TGCGCCAGCAGTGTGCTGGGACAGGAGCAGTACTTC
many	TRBJ2-1	TRBD2	TRBV20-1	CSAKPGGGRNEQFF	TGCAGTGCTAAACCGGGAGGAGGGCGGAATGAGCAGTTCTTC
few	TRBJ2-3	.	TRBV7-6	CASSPRVGSLDTQYF	TGTGCCAGCTCGCCGCGTGTGGGTTCCCTCGATACGCAGTATTTT
.	TRBJ1-1	.	TRBV12-3/TRBV12-4	CASSWGGDTEAFF	TGTGCCAGCAGTTGGGGTGGGGACACTGAAGCTTTCTTT
few	TRBJ1-2	.	TRBV10-3	CAISESTRDFYGYTF	TGTGCCATCAGTGAGTCGACTCGGGATTTCTATGGCTACACCTTC
.	TRBJ2-5	.	TRBV20-1	CSAPRGPKETQYF	TGCAGTGCCCCCCGAGGCCCCAAAGAGACCCAGTACTTC
many	TRBJ2-5	.	TRBV20-1	CSATRPDGQETQYF	TGCAGTGCTACCCGGCCCGATGGACAAGAGACCCAGTACTTC
.	TRBJ2-1	.	TRBV9	CASSVRGLNEQFF	TGTGCCAGCAGCGTAAGAGGCCTGAATGAGCAGTTCTTC
few	TRBJ2-2	.	TRBV30	CAWAKEFGELFF	TGTGCCTGGGCCAAAGAGTTCGGGGAGCTGTTTTTT
.	TRBJ2-3	.	TRBV6-1	CASSEAAGIPSTDTQYF	TGTGCCAGCAGTGAAGCCGCCGGGATCCCGAGCACAGATACGCAGTATTTT
once	TRBJ2-3	TRBD2	TRBV7-2	CASSFAGTKSTDTQYF	TGTGCCAGCAGCTTTGCCGGGACTAAGAGCACAGATACGCAGTATTTT
.	TRBJ1-2	TRBD1	TRBV24-1	CATSDHRQGDYGYTF	TGTGCCACCAGTGATCACCGACAGGGAGACTATGGCTACACCTTC
many	TRBJ2-7	.	TRBV9	CASSGTILGEQYF	TGTGCCAGCAGCGGGACTATCTTGGGCGAGCAGTACTTC
.	TRBJ1-5	TRBD1	TRBV20-1	CSAQQGRNQPQHF	TGCAGTGCCCAACAGGGGAGGAATCAGCCCCAGCATTTT
.	TRBJ1-5	.	TRBV4-1	CASSRPGANQPQHF	TGCGCCAGCAGCCGACCCGGGGCCAATCAGCCCCAGCATTTT
few	TRBJ2-7	.	TRBV5-6	CASSLGLASSSYEQYF	TGTGCCAGCAGCTTAGGGCTAGCGTCCAGCTCCTACGAGCAGTACTTC
few	TRBJ2-1	TRBD1	TRBV4-1	CASSQVGRGGRTGTNEQFF	TGCGCCAGCAGCCAAGTTGGTCGTGGAGGCAGGACAGGTACTAATGAGCAGTTCTTC